The clone carrying this T cell receptor (beta chain) was detected many times. The data are from a study of T cells in Graves' hyperthyroidism and ophthalmopathy. From RNA transcripts, TCR beta CDR3 regions were amplified. First-round RT-PCR targeting the TCR CDR3 was performed with the HTBI primer set. TCRdb used MiXCR to reprocess the multiplex PCR reads, holding one entry per CDR3 protein. In the table there are about 130,000 distinct CDR3 sequences, around 20% of which are singletons. The material sequenced was blood. This TCR was sampled from a woman aged 45-65 years with Graves' hyperthyroidism that later progressed to Graves' ophthalmopathy.

The CDR3 region has the DNA TGTGCCAGCAGCGGTACCGGGACAGGGAGGGACTATGGCTACACCTTC. Its translation: CASSGTGTGRDYGYTF. The J gene is TRBJ1-2, the V gene TRBV9, with 9 bases that match TRBD1. The CDR3 has 16 residues. The V and J ends lost 3 bases and 3 bases, in that order; junction bases with no gene match: 9. Germline V gene data show CDR1 as SGDLS and CDR2 as YYNGEE.